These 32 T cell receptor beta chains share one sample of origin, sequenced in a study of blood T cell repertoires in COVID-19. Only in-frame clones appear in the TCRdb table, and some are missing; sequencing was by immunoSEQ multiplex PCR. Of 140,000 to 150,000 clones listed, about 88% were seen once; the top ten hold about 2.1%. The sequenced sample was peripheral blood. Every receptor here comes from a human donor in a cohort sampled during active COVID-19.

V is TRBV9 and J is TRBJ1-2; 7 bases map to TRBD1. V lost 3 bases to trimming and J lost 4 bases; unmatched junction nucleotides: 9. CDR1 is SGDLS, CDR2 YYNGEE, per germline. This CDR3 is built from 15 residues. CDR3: CASSAGGQLGYGYTF. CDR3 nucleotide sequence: TGTGCCAGCAGCGCCGGGGGACAGCTTGGCTATGGCTACACCTTC.

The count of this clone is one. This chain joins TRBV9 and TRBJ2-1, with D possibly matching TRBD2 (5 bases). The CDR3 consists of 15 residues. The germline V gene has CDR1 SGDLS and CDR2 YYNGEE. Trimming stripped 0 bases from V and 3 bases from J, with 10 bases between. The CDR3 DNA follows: TGTGCCAGCAGCGTAGAGAGGACTGACTACAATGAGCAGTTCTTC. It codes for CASSVERTDYNEQFF.

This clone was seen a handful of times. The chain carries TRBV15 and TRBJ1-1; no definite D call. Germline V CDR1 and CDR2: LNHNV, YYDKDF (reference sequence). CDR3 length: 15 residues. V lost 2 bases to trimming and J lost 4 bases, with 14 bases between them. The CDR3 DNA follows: TGTGCCACCAGCAGAACCAGACCGCTAGGCACTGAAGCTTTCTTT. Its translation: CATSRTRPLGTEAFF.

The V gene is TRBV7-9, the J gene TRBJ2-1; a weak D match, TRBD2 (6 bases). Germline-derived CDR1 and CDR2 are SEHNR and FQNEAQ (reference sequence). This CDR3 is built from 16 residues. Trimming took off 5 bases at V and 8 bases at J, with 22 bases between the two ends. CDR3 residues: CASSEYTSGLIDEQFF. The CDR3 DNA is TGTGCCAGCAGCGAGTATACAAGCGGGCTAATTGATGAGCAGTTCTTC.

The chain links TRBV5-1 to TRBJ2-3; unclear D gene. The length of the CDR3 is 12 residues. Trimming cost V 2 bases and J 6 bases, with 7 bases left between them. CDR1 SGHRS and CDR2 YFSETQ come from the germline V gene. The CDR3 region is CASSLAFDTQYF. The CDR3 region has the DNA TGCGCCAGCAGCTTAGCCTTCGATACGCAGTATTTT.

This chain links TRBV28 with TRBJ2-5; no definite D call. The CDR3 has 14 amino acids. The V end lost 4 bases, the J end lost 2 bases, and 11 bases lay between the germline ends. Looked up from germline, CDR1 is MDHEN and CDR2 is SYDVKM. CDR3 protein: CASSSRMAQETQYF. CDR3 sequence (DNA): TGTGCCAGCAGTTCGCGGATGGCTCAAGAGACCCAGTACTTC.

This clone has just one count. The chain's CDR3 is CASSDPGQGEKQYF. The CDR3 DNA is TGTGCCAGCAGTGATCCGGGACAGGGAGAAAAGCAGTACTTC. The V and J genes are TRBV6-1 and TRBJ2-7; 9 bases agree with TRBD1. Germline values: CDR1 MNHNS, CDR2 SASEGT. After removal of 3 bases from V and 8 bases from J, the junction contained 8 bases not matched to a gene. CDR3 length equals 14 residues.

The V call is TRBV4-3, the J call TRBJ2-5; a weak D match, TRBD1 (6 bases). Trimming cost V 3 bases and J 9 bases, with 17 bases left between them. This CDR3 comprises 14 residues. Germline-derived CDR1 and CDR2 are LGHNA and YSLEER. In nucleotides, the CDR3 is TGCGCCAGCAGCCATACAGGGTTTGAAGGTCCCCAGTACTTC. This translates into CASSHTGFEGPQYF.

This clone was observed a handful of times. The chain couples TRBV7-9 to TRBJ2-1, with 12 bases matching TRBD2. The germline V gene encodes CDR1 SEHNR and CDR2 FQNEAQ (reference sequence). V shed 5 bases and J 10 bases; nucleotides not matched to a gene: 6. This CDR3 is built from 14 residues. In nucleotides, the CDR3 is TGTGCCAGCAGCCCAGAACTAGCGGGAGGAGAGCAGTTCTTC. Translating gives CASSPELAGGEQFF.

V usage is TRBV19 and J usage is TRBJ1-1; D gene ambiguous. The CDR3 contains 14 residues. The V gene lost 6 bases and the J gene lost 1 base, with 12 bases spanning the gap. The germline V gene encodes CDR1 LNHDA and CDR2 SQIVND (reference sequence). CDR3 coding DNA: TGTGCCAGTAGCCTGCTCGGGGAGAACACTGAAGCTTTCTTT. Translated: CASSLLGENTEAFF.

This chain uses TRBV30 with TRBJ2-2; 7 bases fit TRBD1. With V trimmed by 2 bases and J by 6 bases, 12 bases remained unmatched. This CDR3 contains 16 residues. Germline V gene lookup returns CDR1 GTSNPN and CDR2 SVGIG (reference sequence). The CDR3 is CAWSPQVGQYPGELFF. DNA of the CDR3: TGTGCCTGGAGTCCCCAGGTGGGACAGTATCCCGGGGAGCTGTTTTTT. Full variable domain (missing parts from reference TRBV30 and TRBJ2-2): SQTIHQWPATLVQPVGSPLSLECTVEGTSNPNLYWYRQAAGRGLQLLFYSVGIGQISSEVPQNLSASRPQDRQFILSSKKLLLSDSGFYLCAWSPQVGQYPGELFFGEGSRLTVL.

The CDR3 region has the DNA TGTGCCAGTAGTATGGCTCAGGGGGGATGGGGCGGGGAGCTGTTTTTT. Protein sequence: CASSMAQGGWGGELFF. This rearrangement joins TRBV19 to TRBJ2-2, with D possibly TRBD1 on 7 matching bases. CDR3 length equals 16 residues. Germline-derived CDR1 and CDR2 are LNHDA and SQIVND (reference sequence). V was pared by 3 bases and J by 7 bases, with 18 bases between.

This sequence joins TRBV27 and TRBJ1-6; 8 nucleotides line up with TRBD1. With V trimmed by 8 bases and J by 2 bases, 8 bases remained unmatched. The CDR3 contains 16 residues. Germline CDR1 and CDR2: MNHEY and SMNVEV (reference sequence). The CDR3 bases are TGTGCCAGCGGCCGGACAGGGCTGACCTATAATTCACCCCTCCACTTT. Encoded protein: CASGRTGLTYNSPLHF.

CDR3 sequence (DNA): TGTGCCAGCAGTTTCCCGGGGTTTGTTTCACCCCTCCACTTT. Its translation: CASSFPGFVSPLHF. The chain couples TRBV28 to TRBJ1-6; D is unresolved. The CDR3 extends over 14 amino acids. The V gene's germline CDR1 is MDHEN and CDR2 SYDVKM. V lost 3 bases and J 9 bases, leaving 12 bases between the germline ends.

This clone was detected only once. The CDR3 loop reads CASSNPRSSPEAFF. In nucleotides, the CDR3 is TGTGCCAGCAGCAACCCCAGATCTAGCCCCGAAGCTTTCTTT. The chain is built from TRBV6-5 and TRBJ1-1; D unclear. The CDR3 is made up of 14 amino acids. From germline, CDR1 is MNHEY and CDR2 SVGAGI. Trimming took 6 bases from V and 8 from J, leaving 19 bases between them.

CDR3 protein: CASMPPSSYNEQFF. The CDR3 DNA is TGTGCCAGCATGCCGCCGAGCTCCTACAATGAGCAGTTCTTC. V is TRBV7-9 and J is TRBJ2-1, with no clear D. In germline, CDR1 is SEHNR, CDR2 FQNEAQ (reference sequence). The CDR3 has 14 residues. The ends were cut back, 7 bases at V and 0 bases at J, with 10 bases in the middle.

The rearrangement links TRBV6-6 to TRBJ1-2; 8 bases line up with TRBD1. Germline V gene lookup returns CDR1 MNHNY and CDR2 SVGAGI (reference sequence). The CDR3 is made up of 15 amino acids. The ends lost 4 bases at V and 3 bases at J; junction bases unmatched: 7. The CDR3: CASSSRQGRDYGYTF. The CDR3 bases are TGTGCCAGCAGTTCACGACAGGGGCGGGACTATGGCTACACCTTC.

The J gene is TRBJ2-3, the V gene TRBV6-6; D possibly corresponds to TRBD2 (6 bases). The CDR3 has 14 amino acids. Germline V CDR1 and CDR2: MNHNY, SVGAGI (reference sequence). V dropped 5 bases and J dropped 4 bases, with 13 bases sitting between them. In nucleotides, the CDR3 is TGTGCCAGCAGTGAGAGCGGGTTTGCAGATACGCAGTATTTT. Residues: CASSESGFADTQYF.

CDR3 in amino acids: CASSVGLAGGGEQFF. CDR3 coding DNA: TGCGCCAGCAGCGTCGGACTAGCGGGAGGCGGTGAGCAGTTCTTC. V and J are TRBV5-1 and TRBJ2-1; 14 nucleotides align to TRBD2. With V trimmed by 4 bases and J by 9 bases, 6 bases remained unmatched. This CDR3 region has 15 residues. Germline V lookup: CDR1 SGHRS, CDR2 YFSETQ.

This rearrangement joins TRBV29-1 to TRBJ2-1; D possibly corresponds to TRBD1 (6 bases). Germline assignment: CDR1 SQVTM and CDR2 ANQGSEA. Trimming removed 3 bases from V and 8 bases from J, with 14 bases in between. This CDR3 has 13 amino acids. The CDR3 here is CSVEATGPHEQFF. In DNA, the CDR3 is TGCAGCGTTGAGGCCACAGGGCCCCATGAGCAGTTCTTC.

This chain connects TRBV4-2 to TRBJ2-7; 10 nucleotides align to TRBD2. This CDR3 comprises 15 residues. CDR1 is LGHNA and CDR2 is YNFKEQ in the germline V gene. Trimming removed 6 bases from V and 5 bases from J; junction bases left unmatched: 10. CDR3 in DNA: TGTGCCAGCAGAGCTAGCGGGAGAAGTAGAGACGAGCAGTACTTC. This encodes CASRASGRSRDEQYF.

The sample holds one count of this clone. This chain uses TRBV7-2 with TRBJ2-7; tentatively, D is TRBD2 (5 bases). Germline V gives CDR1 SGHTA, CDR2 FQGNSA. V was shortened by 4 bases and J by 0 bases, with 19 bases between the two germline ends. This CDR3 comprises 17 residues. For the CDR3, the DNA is TGTGCCAGCAGCTCCGGAACCACCACTAGAAGCTCCTACGAGCAGTACTTC. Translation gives CASSSGTTTRSSYEQYF.

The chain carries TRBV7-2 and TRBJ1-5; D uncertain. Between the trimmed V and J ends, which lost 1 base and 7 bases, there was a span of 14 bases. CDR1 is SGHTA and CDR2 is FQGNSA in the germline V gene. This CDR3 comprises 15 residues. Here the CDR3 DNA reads TGTGCCAGCAGCTTAGAGGCAGCCTGGGAGCAGCCCCAGCATTTT. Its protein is CASSLEAAWEQPQHF.

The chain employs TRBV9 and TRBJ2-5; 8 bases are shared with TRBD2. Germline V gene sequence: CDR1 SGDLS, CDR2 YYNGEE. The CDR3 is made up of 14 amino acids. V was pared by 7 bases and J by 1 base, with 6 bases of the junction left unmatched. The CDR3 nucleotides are TGTGCCAGCGCTAAGCGGGAGACCCAAGAGACCCAGTACTTC. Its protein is CASAKRETQETQYF.

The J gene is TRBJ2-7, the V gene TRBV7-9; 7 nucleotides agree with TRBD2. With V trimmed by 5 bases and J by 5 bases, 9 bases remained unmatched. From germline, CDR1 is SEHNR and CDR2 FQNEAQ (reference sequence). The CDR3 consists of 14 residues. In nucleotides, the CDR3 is TGTGCCAGCAGCCCAAGCGGGACGATTAACGAGCAGTACTTC. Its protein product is CASSPSGTINEQYF.

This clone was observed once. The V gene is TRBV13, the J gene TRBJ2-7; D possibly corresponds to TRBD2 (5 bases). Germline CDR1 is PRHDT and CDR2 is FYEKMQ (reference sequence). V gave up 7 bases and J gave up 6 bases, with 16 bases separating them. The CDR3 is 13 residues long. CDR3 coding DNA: TGTGCCAGCAACCGCGGGCCTAGGTCCGAGCAGTACTTC. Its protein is CASNRGPRSEQYF.

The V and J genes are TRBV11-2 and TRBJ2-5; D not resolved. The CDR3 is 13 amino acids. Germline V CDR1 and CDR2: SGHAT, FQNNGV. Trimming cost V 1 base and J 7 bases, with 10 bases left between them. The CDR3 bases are TGTGCCAGCAGCTTAGTCCAGCAGGCGACCCAGTACTTC. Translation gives CASSLVQQATQYF.

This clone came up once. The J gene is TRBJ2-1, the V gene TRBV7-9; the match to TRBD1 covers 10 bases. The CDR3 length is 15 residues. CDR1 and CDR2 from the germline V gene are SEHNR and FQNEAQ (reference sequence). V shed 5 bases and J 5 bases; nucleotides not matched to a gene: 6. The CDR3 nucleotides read TGTGCCAGCAGCACCCGGGACAGGGGACACAATGAGCAGTTCTTC. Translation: CASSTRDRGHNEQFF.

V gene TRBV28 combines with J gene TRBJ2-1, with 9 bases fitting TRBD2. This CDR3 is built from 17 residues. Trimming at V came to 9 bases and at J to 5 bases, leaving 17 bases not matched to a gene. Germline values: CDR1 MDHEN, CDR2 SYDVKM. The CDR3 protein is CARSNRLAENLNNEQFF. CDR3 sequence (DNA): TGTGCCAGATCAAACCGACTAGCGGAGAATCTCAACAATGAGCAGTTCTTC.

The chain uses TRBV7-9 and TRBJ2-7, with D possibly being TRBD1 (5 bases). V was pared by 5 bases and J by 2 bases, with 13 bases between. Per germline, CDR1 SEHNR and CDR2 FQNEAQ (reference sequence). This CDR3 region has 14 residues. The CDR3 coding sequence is TGTGCCAGCAGCGCGATTCGACAGACCTACGAGCAGTACTTC. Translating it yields CASSAIRQTYEQYF.

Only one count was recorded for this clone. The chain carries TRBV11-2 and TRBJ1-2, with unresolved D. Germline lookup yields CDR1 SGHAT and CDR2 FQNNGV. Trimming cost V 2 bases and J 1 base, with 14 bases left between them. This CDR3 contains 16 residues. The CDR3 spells CASSLLGGQNNYGYTF. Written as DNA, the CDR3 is TGTGCCAGCAGCTTATTGGGCGGGCAAAATAACTATGGCTACACCTTC.

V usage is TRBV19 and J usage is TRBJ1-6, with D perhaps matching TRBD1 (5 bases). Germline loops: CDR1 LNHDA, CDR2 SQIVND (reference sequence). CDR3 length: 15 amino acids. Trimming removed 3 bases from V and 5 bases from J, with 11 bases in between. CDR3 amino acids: CASSILDRNNSPLHF. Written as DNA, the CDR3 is TGTGCCAGTAGTATTCTCGACAGAAATAATTCACCCCTCCACTTT.